This TCR beta chain was profiled in a study of T cell responses to AZD1222 COVID-19 vaccine. General study points: Spike-specific TCR breadth and depth rose after two AZD1222 doses.

The method was immunoSEQ multiplex PCR; TCRdb's version includes in-frame clones alone and lacks a portion of them. The sample records 100,000 to 150,000 clones, just over 90% being singletons. As regards this clone: Its specificity is not known. Other DNA sequences in the same sample also yield this CDR3.

The CDR3 contains 11 residues. The germline V and J ends were trimmed by 0 bases and 6 bases, with 3 bases remaining between them. CDR1 is DFQATT, CDR2 SNEGSKA, per germline (reference sequence). The source material was peripheral blood, sampled 28 days after the second AZD1222 dose. The origin of this receptor is an adult who received the AZD1222 COVID-19 vaccine. This rearrangement joins TRBV20-1 to TRBJ2-1; no clear D. DNA of the CDR3: TGCAGTGCTAGAGATCCCAATGAGCAGTTCTTC. Encoded protein: CSARDPNEQFF.